The clone carrying this TCR beta chain was recorded only once. An end of the junction does not agree with germline; a read error may underlie this. Constant-region priming of approximately 0.55 ug total RNA yielded TCR beta cDNA. What produced the TCR beta libraries was three nested multiplex PCR rounds using slightly modified ARM-PCR. With TRBV1-TRBV30 forward primers and a C-beta reverse primer, the first two PCR rounds were run for 10 to 11 cycles each. TCRdb passed the multiplex PCR reads through MiXCR, listing each CDR3 protein once. Of about 100,000 distinct CDR3 sequences listed, about 67% are singletons. The source material, roughly 20-31 mg of unsorted bulk tissue, was used to co-extract RNA and DNA. The CDR3 consists of 16 residues. Germline CDR1 reads SGHAT; CDR2 reads FQNNGV. The entry originates in a study of tumor-infiltrating lymphocytes in primary liver carcinoma.

The specimen sequenced was liver tumor tissue from sampling region 2. Subset given: tumor region T2, inferior pole. This clonotype was sampled from a woman aged 60-70 years with primary liver carcinoma and hepatitis B virus infection. The rearrangement joins TRBV11-2 to TRBJ2-1; 13 bases are a match to TRBD2. This CDR3 is CVSSLLTSGRNNEQFF. The DNA for the CDR3 is TGTGTCAGCAGCCTATTGACTAGCGGGAGGAACAATGAGCAGTTCTTC.